Each of the 15 T cell receptor beta chains below was sequenced from the same sample in a study of metastatic and nonmetastatic thyroid tumors. No patient had received any treatment before thyroid surgery. TCRdb re-analyzed the PCR reads through MiXCR. The profile shows about 39,000 clones, about 15% of them singletons. The sequencing input was blood. The source of these receptors is a female donor with papillary thyroid cancer or a benign thyroid nodule (not recorded which). Some clones in this sample may be carry-over from other donors' samples.

This clone was seen at least ten times. The J gene is TRBJ2-7, the V gene TRBV6-2 or TRBV6-3, with unresolved D. Trimming stripped 3 bases from V and 2 bases from J, with 8 bases between. Germline V gene lookup returns CDR1 MNHEY and CDR2 SVGEGT. This CDR3 spans 13 amino acids. The DNA for the CDR3 is TGTGCCAGCAGTTATAGCCAAACCTACGAGCAGTACTTC. It encodes CASSYSQTYEQYF.

This clone was seen at least ten times. This chain connects TRBV20-1 to TRBJ2-2; no firm D call. CDR3 length: 14 amino acids. Trimming cost V 6 bases and J 0 bases, with 11 bases left between them. CDR1 DFQATT and CDR2 SNEGSKA come from the germline V gene (reference sequence). The CDR3 DNA reads as TGCAGTGCCCCCGAGAGGTCGAACACCGGGGAGCTGTTTTTT. It translates to CSAPERSNTGELFF.

This clone was seen at least ten times. The CDR3 nucleotides are TGTGCCAGCAGTCGAGGTTGGGCAGCTATGGCGAACTATGGCTACACCTTC. It is translated as CASSRGWAAMANYGYTF. The chain uses TRBV27 and TRBJ1-2; D call uncertain. This CDR3 has 17 residues. Trimming shortened V by 5 bases and J by 2 bases, and 21 bases separated the two germline ends. In germline, CDR1 is MNHEY, CDR2 SMNVEV (reference sequence).

This clone is deemed medium-sized. The chain combines TRBV6-5 with TRBJ2-7, with TRBD1 identical over 9 bases. V lost 2 bases and J lost 3; bases outside the gene matches: 5. The length of the CDR3 is 15 residues. CDR1 and CDR2 (germline): MNHEY, SVGAGI. CDR3 DNA: TGTGCCAGCAGTTACGGGACAGGGAAGGGCTACGAGCAGTACTTC. Amino acids: CASSYGTGKGYEQYF.

This clone is judged medium-sized. This sequence joins TRBV7-3 and TRBJ2-1; a possible D gene is TRBD1 (5 bases). Germline V lookup: CDR1 SGHTA, CDR2 FQGTGA. There are 15 residues in the CDR3. V was clipped by 3 bases and J by 6 bases, with 15 bases between them. The CDR3, as DNA: TGTGCCAGCAGCTTTGCGGCAGGGATGGGCAATGAGCAGTTCTTC. This gives the protein CASSFAAGMGNEQFF.

This clone has a count of ten or more. CDR3 coding DNA: TGTGCCAGCAGCTTGGGACTAGCGGGGAGTGAGCAGTTCTTC. It yields the protein CASSLGLAGSEQFF. This chain joins TRBV5-6 and TRBJ2-1, with 11 bases matching TRBD2. Losses at the gene ends were 0 bases for V and 9 bases for J; bases not matched to a gene: 2. The CDR3 runs 14 residues. Germline-derived CDR1 and CDR2 are SGHDT and YYEEEE.

Ten or more counts support this clone. One junction end does not reproduce the germline sequence, and a read error may be involved. The chain couples TRBV19 to TRBJ1-5, with a weak D call TRBD1 (5 bases). From germline, CDR1 is LNHDA and CDR2 SQIVND (reference sequence). The CDR3 runs 15 residues. CDR3: CASTIGRGGNQPQHF. As DNA, the CDR3 is TGTGCCAGTACTATAGGGCGAGGGGGCAATCAGCCCCAGCATTTT. The full variable domain, with the rest looked up from reference TRBV19 and TRBJ1-5, is DGGITQSPKYLFRKEGQNVTLSCEQNLNHDAMYWYRQDPGQGLRLIYYSQIVNDFQKGDIAEGYSVSREKKESFPLTVTSAQKNPTAFYLCASTIGRGGNQPQHFGDGTRLSIL.

In its sample, this clone was seen many times. A much larger clone sits a single nucleotide away, making a read error possible. The gene calls are TRBV15 and TRBJ1-4; a possible D gene is TRBD1 (6 bases). The CDR3 consists of 15 residues. Germline V CDR1 and CDR2: LNHNV, YYDKDF (reference sequence). Trimming cost V 4 bases and J 2 bases, with 11 bases left between them. The CDR3 bases are TGTGCCACCAGCAACGGGGGGCTCACTAATGAAAAACTGTTTTTT. Amino acid sequence: CATSNGGLTNEKLFF.

This clone was detected many times. This rearrangement joins TRBV4-1 to TRBJ2-1; tentatively, D is TRBD2 (6 bases). The CDR3 runs to 17 residues. CDR1 and CDR2 (germline): MGHRA, YSYEKL. Trimming removed 2 bases at V and 5 bases at J, with 19 bases between. CDR3: CASSQFTGTPNDNEQFF. CDR3 coding DNA: TGCGCCAGCAGCCAATTTACCGGGACTCCTAACGACAATGAGCAGTTCTTC.

This clone was observed at least ten times. V and J are TRBV5-1 and TRBJ2-1, with D possibly TRBD2 on 5 matching bases. The CDR3 runs to 15 residues. Germline loops: CDR1 SGHRS, CDR2 YFSETQ. Between the trimmed V and J ends, which lost 0 bases and 2 bases, there was a span of 9 bases. Here the CDR3 reads CASSLGGVAYNEQFF. The CDR3 coding sequence is TGCGCCAGCAGCTTGGGGGGAGTGGCCTACAATGAGCAGTTCTTC.

This clone was seen ten or more times. The rearrangement uses TRBV12-3 or TRBV12-4 and TRBJ2-2; D gene unclear. CDR3 size: 11 residues. V lost 5 bases and J lost 4, with 2 bases in between. The CDR3 nucleotides are TGTGCCAGCAGTGCCACCGGGGAGCTGTTTTTT. It specifies CASSATGELFF.

This clone was seen more than once but under ten times. The chain joins TRBV4-1 to TRBJ2-7; no clear D gene. Germline V gene lookup returns CDR1 MGHRA and CDR2 YSYEKL. Trimming took 0 bases from V and 0 from J, leaving 9 bases between them. CDR3 length equals 15 residues. The CDR3 DNA follows: TGCGCCAGCAGCCAAGATATATTGCGCTCCTACGAGCAGTACTTC. As protein: CASSQDILRSYEQYF.

This clone is classed as medium-sized. Written as DNA, the CDR3 is TGTGCCAGCAGTGACCCCCAGGGTCCCGAGCAGTACTTC. It specifies CASSDPQGPEQYF. V gene TRBV6-1 combines with J gene TRBJ2-7; D is possibly TRBD1 (5 bases). Deletions cut 3 bases from V and 6 bases from J, with 12 bases between. CDR3 size: 13 residues. The germline CDR1 and CDR2 sequences are MNHNS and SASEGT.

This clone was seen many times. The chain carries TRBV12-5 and TRBJ2-3; TRBD2 matches at 8 bases. The germline gives CDR1 LGHNT, CDR2 FRNRAP. The CDR3 is 16 amino acids. Trimming took 1 base from V and 4 from J; bases not matched to a gene: 7. CDR3: CASGLGLAGGSDTQYF. Here the CDR3 DNA reads TGTGCTAGTGGTTTGGGGCTAGCGGGCGGATCAGATACGCAGTATTTT.

By sample share, this clone is medium-sized (0.01 to 0.1%). The rearrangement joins TRBV30 to TRBJ1-1; weak D call: TRBD1 (5 bases). Germline V gene sequence: CDR1 GTSNPN, CDR2 SVGIG (reference sequence). The V gene lost 0 bases and the J gene lost 10 bases, with 12 bases spanning the gap. This CDR3 comprises 12 residues. The CDR3 bases are TGTGCCTGGAGTGTACAGGCCTCCGTAGCTTTCTTT. This codes for CAWSVQASVAFF. Full variable domain (remainder filled in from reference TRBV30 and TRBJ1-1): SQTIHQWPATLVQPVGSPLSLECTVEGTSNPNLYWYRQAAGRGLQLLFYSVGIGQISSEVPQNLSASRPQDRQFILSSKKLLLSDSGFYLCAWSVQASVAFFGQGTRLTVV.